This entry describes one T cell receptor beta chain. Its antigen remains unknown. PCR employed 60 Vbeta and 13 Jbeta primers. The repertoire was sequenced with immunoSEQ multiplex PCR; TCRdb's copy has only in-frame clones and lacks some. The table shows under 150,000 clones, with 78% occurring only once. The source of the sample is a study of cytomegalovirus exposure and HLA in healthy donors. Germline-derived CDR1 and CDR2 are SGHVS and FNYEAQ. V trimming: 5 bases; J trimming: 4 bases; junction bases outside the gene matches: 10. CDR3 length equals 16 residues. General observations from the study: Generally TCR sequences proved uncommon, though certain public TCRs appeared in numerous donors. Researchers catalogued about 160 TCR beta chains as cytomegalovirus-associated. Presence/absence analyses supposed approximately even sequencing depth among donors.

The sample taken for sequencing was PBMCs. This TCR derives from a man aged 40-50 years in good health and CMV-seropositive. The V gene is TRBV7-6, the J gene TRBJ2-5; 10 bases map to TRBD2. In DNA form, the CDR3 reads TGTGCCAGCAGCCTCCGAGCGGGAGGGCCCCGAGAGACCCAGTACTTC. Translated, it gives CASSLRAGGPRETQYF.